This T cell receptor (beta chain) is drawn from a study of blood T cells in healthy people across ages. Then a second PCR, running about 6 to 11 cycles, was carried out with a sample-barcoded 5' primer and a J-beta primer mix. TCRdb processed the 5' RACE reads anew with MiXCR; each CDR3 protein has one entry. The sample has more than 1 million distinct CDR3 sequences, 40% to 50% seen once; the top ten hold 18%. This clonotype has just one count. Germline V gene lookup returns CDR1 MNHEY and CDR2 SMNVEV (reference sequence). CDR3 length: 17 amino acids. V was clipped by 1 base and J by 0 bases, with 12 bases between them.

The chain has TRBV27 and TRBJ1-4; no clear D gene. Sequencing used blood. The receptor's source is a woman in her fifties or sixties in good health. The CDR3 region has the DNA TGTGCCAGCAGTTTATTGAGGGTGATTGCAACTAATGAAAAACTGTTTTTT. Its protein is CASSLLRVIATNEKLFF. Full variable domain (remainder filled in from reference TRBV27 and TRBJ1-4): EAQVTQNPRYLITVTGKKLTVTCSQNMNHEYMSWYRQDPGLGLRQIYYSMNVEVTDKGDVPEGYKVSRKEKRNFPLILESPSPNQTSLYFCASSLLRVIATNEKLFFGSGTQLSVL.